These 18 T cell receptor beta chains originate from one sample sequenced in a study of blood T cell repertoires in COVID-19. Clones were read by immunoSEQ multiplex PCR, and TCRdb kept only the in-frame ones, dropping some. The data show approximately 46,000 clones, about 90% seen once. Sequenced material: peripheral blood. The origin of the receptors is a man aged 65 to 85 with active COVID-19.

V gene TRBV5-1 combines with J gene TRBJ2-3; D is unclear. This CDR3 spans 13 amino acids. Germline V lookup: CDR1 SGHRS, CDR2 YFSETQ. V lost 1 base, J lost 1 base, and 4 bases lay in between. CDR3 sequence reads: CASSLQGTDTQYF. DNA for the CDR3: TGCGCCAGCAGCTTGCAGGGCACAGATACGCAGTATTTT.

About this clone itself: Other DNA sequences in this specimen translate into the identical CDR3. The chain is built from TRBV4-2 and TRBJ1-5; no clear D gene. The CDR3 is made up of 14 amino acids. Trimming took 0 bases from V and 5 from J, leaving 8 bases between them. Germline V gene data show CDR1 as LGHNA and CDR2 as YNFKEQ. The CDR3 bases are TGTGCCAGCAGCCAAGAGAACAGAGATCAGCCCCAGCATTTT. This translates into CASSQENRDQPQHF.

The chain combines TRBV15 with TRBJ2-1; 10 bases are a match to TRBD2. Germline CDR1 and CDR2: LNHNV and YYDKDF (reference sequence). The CDR3 has 17 amino acids. Trimming removed 1 base from V and 8 bases from J; junction bases left unmatched: 11. In nucleotides, the CDR3 is TGTGCCACCAGCAGAGGTTTACTAGCGGGATACTCAGATGAGCAGTTCTTC. Protein: CATSRGLLAGYSDEQFF.

The chain is built from TRBV2 and TRBJ1-4; no definite D call. The CDR3 has 12 amino acids. The V end was cut by 10 bases, the J end by 7 bases, with 13 bases between. Germline CDR1 is SNHLY and CDR2 is FYNNEI. This CDR3 reads CATRREIEKLFF. The CDR3 DNA reads as TGTGCCACCCGACGGGAAATTGAAAAACTGTTTTTT.

V is TRBV30 and J is TRBJ2-7; TRBD2 might be the D (7 bases). Per germline, CDR1 GTSNPN and CDR2 SVGIG (reference sequence). Trimming took 2 bases from V and 4 from J, leaving 9 bases between them. This CDR3 spans 12 amino acids. The CDR3 region is CAWSRGGYEQYF. The CDR3 bases are TGTGCCTGGAGTAGGGGGGGGTACGAGCAGTACTTC. The whole variable domain, remainder taken from reference TRBV30 and TRBJ2-7, is SQTIHQWPATLVQPVGSPLSLECTVEGTSNPNLYWYRQAAGRGLQLLFYSVGIGQISSEVPQNLSASRPQDRQFILSSKKLLLSDSGFYLCAWSRGGYEQYFGPGTRLTVT.

This clone was found once. The rearrangement uses TRBV19 and TRBJ1-5, with 7 positions matching TRBD1. The CDR3 covers 15 residues. V shed 7 bases, J shed 4 bases, and the junction held 10 bases outside the gene matches. Germline CDR1 is LNHDA and CDR2 is SQIVND (reference sequence). The CDR3 here is CASTPGQPWNQPQHF. CDR3 DNA sequence: TGTGCCAGTACCCCGGGACAGCCTTGGAATCAGCCCCAGCATTTT.

This CDR3 reads CASSHGRGVYEQYF. Here the CDR3 DNA reads TGTGCCAGCAGCCACGGGCGGGGAGTGTACGAGCAGTACTTC. The V gene is TRBV3-1 (or the pseudogene TRBV3-2), the J gene TRBJ2-7, with D perhaps matching TRBD2 (6 bases). The CDR3 sequence is 14 residues long. Trimming removed 3 bases from V and 4 bases from J, with 13 bases in between. Germline V gene data show CDR1 as LGHDT and CDR2 as YNNKEL (reference sequence).

This chain uses TRBV10-3 with TRBJ2-5, with TRBD1 identical over 8 bases. Trimming cost V 5 bases and J 1 base; bases outside gene matches: 3. The CDR3 is made up of 14 amino acids. Germline-derived CDR1 and CDR2 are ENHRY and SYGVKD. CDR3 nucleotide sequence: TGTGCCATCAGTAACACAGGGGGCCAAGAGACCCAGTACTTC. Translated, it gives CAISNTGGQETQYF.

The chain joins TRBV19 to TRBJ1-2; perhaps TRBD1 as D (6 bases). The germline CDR1 and CDR2 sequences are LNHDA and SQIVND (reference sequence). The CDR3 length is 13 residues. Trimming stripped 10 bases from V and 7 bases from J, with 19 bases between. This CDR3 reads CATQVTGVGGYTF. As DNA, the CDR3 is TGTGCCACACAAGTGACAGGCGTTGGTGGCTACACCTTC.

On this clone itself: At one of its ends the junction is not consistent with the germline gene, which may arise from a read error. The chain recombines TRBV7-7 with TRBJ2-1; 7 nucleotides agree with TRBD1. The CDR3 sequence is 15 residues long. Germline CDR1 and CDR2: SSHAT and FNYEAQ (reference sequence). The CDR3 region is CASSLGVRGNNEQFF. The DNA for the CDR3 is TGTGCTAGCAGCTTAGGCGTCAGGGGGAACAATGAGCAGTTCTTC.

V is TRBV5-1 and J is TRBJ1-2; D remains ambiguous. V was pared by 1 base and J by 5 bases, with 15 bases between. Looked up from germline, CDR1 is SGHRS and CDR2 is YFSETQ. This CDR3 has 15 amino acids. The CDR3 region is CASSLNSLSRYGYTF. Here the CDR3 DNA reads TGCGCCAGCAGCTTGAATAGCCTTAGTAGGTATGGCTACACCTTC. The full variable domain, in which reference TRBV5-1 and TRBJ1-2 provide the parts outside the CDR3, is KAGVTQTPRYLIKTRGQQVTLSCSPISGHRSVSWYQQTPGQGLQFLFEYFSETQRNKGNFPGRFSGRQFSNSRSEMNVSTLELGDSALYLCASSLNSLSRYGYTFGSGTRLTVV.

CDR3 in amino acids: CASGTGISPLHF. In nucleotides, the CDR3 is TGTGCCAGTGGGACAGGGATTTCACCCCTCCACTTT. The genes are TRBV12-3 or TRBV12-4 and TRBJ1-6; 9 bases match TRBD1. V dropped 9 bases and J dropped 9; count of bases not matched to a gene: 3. The CDR3 loop spans 12 amino acids.

The gene calls are TRBV5-1 and TRBJ1-2; TRBD1 matches at 10 bases. There are 14 residues in the CDR3. Germline V gives CDR1 SGHRS, CDR2 YFSETQ. Trimming cost V 1 base and J 8 bases; bases outside gene matches: 5. The CDR3 DNA follows: TGCGCCAGCAGCTTGACCGGGACAGGGGTCGGCTACACCTTC. Protein: CASSLTGTGVGYTF.

The V call is TRBV6-5, the J call TRBJ1-4; D remains unclear. Germline CDR1 and CDR2: MNHEY and SVGAGI. V lost 8 bases and J 5 bases, leaving 15 bases between the germline ends. The CDR3 extends over 14 amino acids. CDR3: CASLVEEGNEKLFF. Written as DNA, the CDR3 is TGTGCCAGCCTAGTGGAAGAGGGAAATGAAAAACTGTTTTTT.

J is TRBJ1-4 and V is TRBV3-1 (or the pseudogene TRBV3-2), with TRBD1 identical over 12 bases. The CDR3 loop spans 20 amino acids. V shed 0 bases, J shed 7 bases, and the junction held 15 bases outside the gene matches. Germline CDR1 LGHDT, CDR2 YNNKEL (reference sequence). CDR3 in amino acids: CASSQDMGRGQGAWSEKLFF. The CDR3, as DNA: TGTGCCAGCAGCCAAGATATGGGACGGGGACAGGGGGCTTGGAGTGAAAAACTGTTTTTT.

The rearrangement uses TRBV18 and TRBJ2-3, with D unclear. Germline CDR1 reads KGHSH; CDR2 reads LQKENI. V was pared by 0 bases and J by 4 bases, with 8 bases between. The CDR3 is 14 residues long. The CDR3 nucleotides read TGTGCCAGCTCACCACCGTCTGTTGCAGATACGCAGTATTTT. It yields the protein CASSPPSVADTQYF.

The rearrangement joins TRBV6-4 to TRBJ1-5, with a possible D match to TRBD1 (5 bases). The V end lost 6 bases, the J end lost 4 bases, and 10 bases lay between the germline ends. The CDR3 length is 13 residues. Germline CDR1 is MRHNA and CDR2 is SNTAGT. CDR3 nucleotides: TGTGCCAGCAGCAGGGAAATGAATCAGCCCCAGCATTTT. Its translation is CASSREMNQPQHF.

This chain links TRBV3-1 (or the pseudogene TRBV3-2) with TRBJ2-2; 9 nucleotides match TRBD1. The CDR3 sequence is 15 residues long. The ends lost 5 bases at V and 2 bases at J; junction bases unmatched: 3. Germline V lookup: CDR1 LGHDT, CDR2 YNNKEL (reference sequence). This CDR3 is CASSTGQGNTGELFF. CDR3 coding DNA: TGTGCCAGCAGCACGGGACAGGGCAACACCGGGGAGCTGTTTTTT.